Presented here are 5 T cell receptor beta chains from one specimen sequenced in a study of blood T cell repertoires in COVID-19. TCRdb's table, derived via immunoSEQ multiplex PCR, lists solely in-frame clones and lacks some. The table has about 85,000 clones, 79% seen once. Sequenced: peripheral blood. The receptors derive from a man between 65 and 80 years old with acute or convalescent COVID-19.

The chain couples TRBV19 to TRBJ1-5, with 9 bases fitting TRBD1. V gave up 4 bases and J gave up 7 bases; unmatched junction bases: 8. Germline CDR1 and CDR2: LNHDA and SQIVND (reference sequence). The CDR3 spans 15 residues. The CDR3 sequence is CASSRGTGQGQPQHF. DNA for the CDR3: TGTGCCAGTAGTAGAGGGACAGGGCAAGGGCAGCCCCAGCATTTT.

This rearrangement joins TRBV7-2 to TRBJ2-1; D is uncertain. With 4 bases removed from V and 5 bases from J, the gap between germline ends came to 9 bases. CDR1 is SGHTA and CDR2 is FQGNSA in the germline V gene. This CDR3 is built from 13 residues. The CDR3 DNA is TGTGCCAGCAGCTCCCGCCGGGACAATGAGCAGTTCTTC. Its translation: CASSSRRDNEQFF.

The chain carries TRBV7-2 and TRBJ2-5; 10 nucleotides match TRBD1. The CDR3 runs 14 residues. CDR1 is SGHTA and CDR2 is FQGNSA in the germline V gene. J lost 5 bases, V lost 5 bases, and 5 bases had no gene match. The CDR3 coding sequence is TGTGCCAGCAGCCGGGGACAGGGGAGGGAGACCCAGTACTTC. Translating it yields CASSRGQGRETQYF.

The CDR3 loop reads CAITRELRNTEAFF. The CDR3 nucleotides read TGTGCCATCACCCGGGAATTAAGGAACACTGAAGCTTTCTTT. This rearrangement joins TRBV10-3 to TRBJ1-1; D is undetermined. Germline V gene sequence: CDR1 ENHRY, CDR2 SYGVKD. V was cut by 7 bases and J by 1 base, with 13 bases left in between. This CDR3 has 14 residues.

This clone occurred a few times. The chain is built from TRBV2 and TRBJ2-2; 8 positions match TRBD1. The CDR3 has 16 residues. CDR1 and CDR2 from the germline V gene are SNHLY and FYNNEI. V trimming: 6 bases; J trimming: 1 base; junction bases outside the gene matches: 7. CDR3 protein: CASRTGATWNTGELFF. Written as DNA, the CDR3 is TGTGCCAGCAGGACAGGGGCCACATGGAACACCGGGGAGCTGTTTTTT.